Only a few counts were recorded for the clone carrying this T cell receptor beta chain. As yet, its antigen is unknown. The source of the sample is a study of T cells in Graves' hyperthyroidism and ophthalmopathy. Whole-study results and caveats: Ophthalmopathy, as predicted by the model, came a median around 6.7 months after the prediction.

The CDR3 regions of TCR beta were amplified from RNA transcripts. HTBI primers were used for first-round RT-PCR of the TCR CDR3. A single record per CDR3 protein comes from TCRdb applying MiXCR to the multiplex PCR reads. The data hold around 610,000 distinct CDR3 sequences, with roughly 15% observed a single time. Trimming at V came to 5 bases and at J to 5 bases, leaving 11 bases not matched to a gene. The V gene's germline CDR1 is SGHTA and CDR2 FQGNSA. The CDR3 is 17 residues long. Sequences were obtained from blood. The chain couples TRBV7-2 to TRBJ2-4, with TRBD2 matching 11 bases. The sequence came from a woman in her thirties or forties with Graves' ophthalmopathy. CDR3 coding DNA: TGTGCCAGCAGCGTACCGGGACTAGCGGTAGTCCAAAACATTCAGTACTTC. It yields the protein CASSVPGLAVVQNIQYF. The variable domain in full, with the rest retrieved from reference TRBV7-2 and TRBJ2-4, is GAGVSQSPSNKVTEKGKDVELRCDPISGHTALYWYRQSLGQGLEFLIYFQGNSAPDKSGLPSDRFSAERTGGSVSTLTIQRTQQEDSAVYLCASSVPGLAVVQNIQYFGAGTRLSVL.